This T cell receptor beta chain was recovered during a study of lymphopenia after photon versus proton radiotherapy. The assay was immunoSEQ multiplex PCR, and TCRdb's table has in-frame clones only and misses some. Among 25,000 to 30,000 clones, roughly four fifths were seen once, and the ten largest hold roughly 29%. About this clone itself: Its specificity is not known. Other DNA sequences within the sample encode an identical CDR3.

Study-level results: Photon-treated patients lost naive T cells and TCR diversity; proton-treated stayed stable.

CDR1 and CDR2 from the germline V gene are MDHEN and SYDVKM. Trimming took off 11 bases at V and 2 bases at J, with 9 bases between the two ends. The CDR3 sequence is 11 residues long. The V call is TRBV28, the J call TRBJ1-2; D is possibly TRBD1 (6 bases). The clonotype comes from a middle-aged man with gastric cancer. The sequencing here drew on peripheral blood, taken from a patient treated with photon-based radiotherapy. Written as DNA, the CDR3 is TGTGCCTCGAGGGGGAACTATGGCTACACCTTC. It yields the protein CASRGNYGYTF.